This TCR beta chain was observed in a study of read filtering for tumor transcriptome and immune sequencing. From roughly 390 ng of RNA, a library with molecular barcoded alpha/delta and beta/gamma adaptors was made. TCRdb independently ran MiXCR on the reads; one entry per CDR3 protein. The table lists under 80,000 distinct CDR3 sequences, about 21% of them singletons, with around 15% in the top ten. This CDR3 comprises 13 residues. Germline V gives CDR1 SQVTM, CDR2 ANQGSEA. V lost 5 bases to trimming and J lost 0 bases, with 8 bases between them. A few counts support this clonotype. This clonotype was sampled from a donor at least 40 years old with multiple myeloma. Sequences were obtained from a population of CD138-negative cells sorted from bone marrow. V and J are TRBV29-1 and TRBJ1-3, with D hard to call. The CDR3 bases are TGCAGCGTTCGAGACAACTCTGGAAACACCATATATTTT. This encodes CSVRDNSGNTIYF.